Presented here are 3 T cell receptor beta chains from one specimen sequenced in a study of T-cell reconstitution after alpha-beta-depleted transplantation in children. For TCRbeta, the library was prepared with unique molecular identifiers. TCRdb itself ran the PCR reads through MiXCR, one entry per CDR3 protein. The table records 530,000 or so distinct CDR3 sequences, approximately 30% of them present only once. The sequenced sample was PBMCs, obtained before TCRalphabeta/CD19-depleted stem cell transplant. The receptor source for this set is a boy under two years old with Wiskott-Aldrich syndrome, due to receive a stem cell transplant.

This clonotype has a handful of counts. V and J are TRBV5-1 and TRBJ1-2; TRBD1 is a possible D gene (5 bases). CDR1 is SGHRS, CDR2 YFSETQ, per germline. Between the trimmed V and J ends, which lost 0 bases and 4 bases, there was a span of 13 bases. The CDR3 has 15 residues. CDR3 loop: CASSLDVPGGYGYTF. Written as DNA, the CDR3 is TGCGCCAGCAGCTTGGACGTCCCTGGGGGCTATGGCTACACCTTC. Full variable domain (rest looked up from reference TRBV5-1 and TRBJ1-2): KAGVTQTPRYLIKTRGQQVTLSCSPISGHRSVSWYQQTPGQGLQFLFEYFSETQRNKGNFPGRFSGRQFSNSRSEMNVSTLELGDSALYLCASSLDVPGGYGYTFGSGTRLTVV.

The chain combines TRBV7-6 with TRBJ2-1, with 7 bases matching TRBD1. V shed 5 bases, J shed 0 bases, and the junction held 7 bases outside the gene matches. Germline CDR1 reads SGHVS; CDR2 reads FNYEAQ. CDR3 length: 16 amino acids. CDR3 bases: TGTGCCAGCAGCCCAGGGGACAGTAGCTCCTACAATGAGCAGTTCTTC. This gives the protein CASSPGDSSSYNEQFF.

The rearrangement joins TRBV5-1 to TRBJ1-1; 8 nucleotides match TRBD1. The germline V gene encodes CDR1 SGHRS and CDR2 YFSETQ. This CDR3 contains 15 residues. The junction had 11 bases not matched to a gene; V was cut back by 4 bases and J by 6 bases. The CDR3 loop reads CASSMGQAGVAEAFF. CDR3 bases: TGCGCCAGCAGCATGGGACAGGCTGGGGTCGCTGAAGCTTTCTTT.